The 4 T cell receptor beta chains given below trace back to one sample, sequenced in a study of T cells in Graves' hyperthyroidism and ophthalmopathy. Amplification of TCR beta CDR3 regions used RNA as the template. The HTBI primer set drove a first-round RT-PCR of the TCR CDR3. TCRdb processed the multiplex PCR reads anew with MiXCR; each CDR3 protein has one entry. The sample has approximately 370,000 distinct CDR3 sequences; about 18% are singletons. Sequences were obtained from blood. These receptors all stem from a woman in her thirties with Graves' hyperthyroidism that later progressed to Graves' ophthalmopathy.

This clonotype occurred many times. The rearrangement joins TRBV12-3 or TRBV12-4 to TRBJ2-1; D is unresolved. The V end lost 5 bases, the J end lost 2 bases, and 13 bases lay between the germline ends. The CDR3 has 15 residues. The CDR3 coding sequence is TGTGCCAGCAGTACAAAAGGTGGGGCCTACAATGAGCAGTTCTTC. Protein product: CASSTKGGAYNEQFF.

The V call is TRBV28, the J call TRBJ2-7; D unclear. Deletions cut 1 base from V and 5 bases from J, with 15 bases between. The length of the CDR3 is 15 residues. CDR1 MDHEN and CDR2 SYDVKM come from the germline V gene. This chain's CDR3 is CASSLSWRDSNEQYF. For the CDR3, the DNA is TGTGCCAGCAGTTTATCGTGGCGAGACTCGAACGAGCAGTACTTC.

The chain has TRBV28 and TRBJ1-2; 10 nucleotides align to TRBD1. The CDR3 runs 16 residues. Germline assignment: CDR1 MDHEN and CDR2 SYDVKM. J gave up 5 bases and V 6 bases, and 12 bases lay outside the gene matches. The CDR3 region is CASSGGGTGEGYGYTF. CDR3 in DNA: TGTGCCAGCAGCGGGGGAGGGACAGGGGAAGGGTATGGCTACACCTTC.

DNA for the CDR3: TGCGCCAGCAGCCTGGGACAGGGGGACTTTTCACCCCTCCACTTT. The encoded protein is CASSLGQGDFSPLHF. The chain recombines TRBV4-1 with TRBJ1-6, with TRBD1 matching over 11 bases. Per germline, CDR1 MGHRA and CDR2 YSYEKL. V lost 4 bases and J lost 9; bases outside the gene matches: 5. The CDR3 covers 15 residues.